These 8 T cell receptor beta chains were sequenced from one sample in a study of CD8+ T cells in alopecia areata. TCR sequencing used cDNA made by reverse transcription of extracted RNA. TCRdb's copy holds only in-frame clones and misses some; the assay was immunoSEQ multiplex PCR. The data contain 100,000 to 150,000 clones, about 51% of them singletons. The sequencing input was NKG2D-low CD8+ T cells sorted from blood. The receptors originated from a human donor with alopecia areata.

The rearrangement uses TRBV7-9 and TRBJ1-2; D is possibly TRBD1 (6 bases). Germline V gene data show CDR1 as SEHNR and CDR2 as FQNEAQ (reference sequence). This CDR3 contains 18 residues. V was cut by 5 bases and J by 8 bases, with 30 bases left in between. The CDR3 DNA follows: TGTGCCAGCAGCCGTGGAGGGGGGGCCTCCTATGATGGCTTCGGCTACACCTTC. Translating it yields CASSRGGGASYDGFGYTF.

In its sample, this clone was seen a few times. The V and J genes are TRBV7-8 and TRBJ2-5, with TRBD1 matching 11 bases. The J call may be in error: the DNA end matches TRBJ2-7 better. Germline V gene lookup returns CDR1 SGHVS and CDR2 FQNEAQ. The CDR3 is 14 amino acids. The CDR3 spells CASSLPGQGDEQYF. The CDR3 DNA reads as TGTGCCAGCAGCTTACCGGGACAGGGGGACGAGCAGTACTTC.

As DNA, the CDR3 is TGTGCCAGCATGAGGACAGGCGGTACCTACGAGCAGTACTTC. As protein: CASMRTGGTYEQYF. This chain joins TRBV2 and TRBJ2-7, with 7 bases identical to TRBD1. The length of the CDR3 is 14 residues. J gave up 2 bases and V 7 bases, and 8 bases lay outside the gene matches. Germline V gives CDR1 SNHLY, CDR2 FYNNEI.

The sample holds a few counts of this clone. This sequence joins TRBV29-1 and TRBJ2-1, with 8 bases aligning to TRBD2. Germline V gene sequence: CDR1 SQVTM, CDR2 ANQGSEA. The CDR3 runs to 13 residues. Trimming at V came to 7 bases and at J to 8 bases, leaving 10 bases not matched to a gene. Here the CDR3 DNA reads TGCAGCGCTTTGAGCGGGAGTATCGATGAGCAGTTCTTC. This sequence encodes CSALSGSIDEQFF.

V gene TRBV30 combines with J gene TRBJ2-5, with D perhaps matching TRBD1 (6 bases). Germline CDR1 is GTSNPN and CDR2 is SVGIG (reference sequence). V lost 0 bases and J 5 bases, leaving 10 bases between the germline ends. The CDR3 has 13 residues. This chain's CDR3 is CAWSVGGAETQYF. CDR3 DNA: TGTGCCTGGAGTGTTGGGGGCGCGGAGACCCAGTACTTC.

There are a few counts of this clone. CDR3 coding DNA: TGTGCCAGCAGTTCCCCCCGGCGAGACGACACCGGGGAGCTGTTTTTT. It specifies CASSSPRRDDTGELFF. The chain recombines TRBV28 with TRBJ2-2; D gene ambiguous. V lost 4 bases and J lost 3, with 15 bases in between. CDR3 length: 16 amino acids. Germline assignment: CDR1 MDHEN and CDR2 SYDVKM. The full variable domain, completed using reference TRBV28 and TRBJ2-2, is DVKVTQSSRYLVKRTGEKVFLECVQDMDHENMFWYRQDPGLGLRLIYFSYDVKMKEKGDIPEGYSVSREKKERFSLILESASTNQTSMYLCASSSPRRDDTGELFFGEGSRLTVL.

There are a few counts of this clone. This chain joins TRBV29-1 and TRBJ1-2, with D perhaps TRBD1 (6 bases). This CDR3 is 15 amino acids long. Germline V gene data show CDR1 as SQVTM and CDR2 as ANQGSEA. V shed 1 base and J shed 8 bases, with 20 bases lying between them. In DNA form, the CDR3 reads TGCAGCGTTGAAGCAGGGCGCGACAGGCGAGAAGGCTACACCTTC. Translation: CSVEAGRDRREGYTF.

This clone was detected a few times. The V call is TRBV29-1, the J call TRBJ2-1; 11 positions match TRBD1. The CDR3 has 14 residues. Germline loops: CDR1 SQVTM, CDR2 ANQGSEA. Trimming cost V 6 bases and J 3 bases; bases outside gene matches: 4. CDR3 region: CSVTGTGGYNEQFF. The CDR3 coding sequence is TGCAGCGTGACCGGGACAGGGGGCTACAATGAGCAGTTCTTC.